These 27 T cell receptor beta chains originate from one sample sequenced in a study of blood T cell repertoires in COVID-19. Profiling relied on immunoSEQ multiplex PCR, and the TCRdb table lists in-frame clones only, not all of them. The profile covers 120,000 or so clones, with 65% to 90% appearing a single time and roughly 6.7% taken by the ten largest. Sequencing was done on a sample of peripheral blood. The origin of the receptors is a man older than 75 with active or convalescent COVID-19.

The V and J genes are TRBV5-1 and TRBJ2-2, with 12 bases identical to TRBD2. The length of the CDR3 is 16 residues. V lost 2 bases and J lost 6; bases outside the gene matches: 5. Germline CDR1 SGHRS, CDR2 YFSETQ. The CDR3 is CASSFLAGGPAGELFF. DNA of the CDR3: TGCGCCAGCAGCTTCCTAGCGGGGGGGCCTGCCGGGGAGCTGTTTTTT.

The chain carries TRBV10-2 and TRBJ1-3; D perhaps matches TRBD1 (6 bases). The germline gives CDR1 WSHSY, CDR2 SAAADI. The ends were cut back, 3 bases at V and 2 bases at J, with 11 bases in the middle. CDR3 length: 15 amino acids. CDR3 amino acids: CASSDFPGAGNTIYF. The CDR3 DNA sequence: TGCGCCAGCAGTGATTTTCCAGGGGCTGGAAACACCATATATTTT.

The V and J genes are TRBV7-6 and TRBJ2-3; D might be TRBD2 (6 bases). Germline lookup yields CDR1 SGHVS and CDR2 FNYEAQ. The CDR3 extends over 18 amino acids. Trimming removed 2 bases from V and 4 bases from J, with 22 bases in between. The CDR3 reads CASSLKGWGFWGADTQYF. CDR3 sequence (DNA): TGTGCCAGCAGCTTAAAGGGCTGGGGGTTCTGGGGGGCAGATACGCAGTATTTT.

The rearrangement links TRBV3-1 (or the pseudogene TRBV3-2) to TRBJ2-3; the match to TRBD2 covers 14 bases. This CDR3 contains 14 residues. Trimming removed 6 bases from V and 6 bases from J; junction bases left unmatched: 2. Per germline, CDR1 LGHDT and CDR2 YNNKEL (reference sequence). This CDR3 is CASRRTSGGDTQYF. As DNA, the CDR3 is TGTGCCAGCAGGAGGACTAGCGGGGGGGATACGCAGTATTTT.

This sequence joins TRBV7-3 and TRBJ2-3; the match to TRBD2 covers 13 bases. The CDR3 is 16 amino acids. The germline V gene encodes CDR1 SGHTA and CDR2 FQGTGA. The junction had 2 bases not matched to a gene; V was cut back by 3 bases and J by 2 bases. The CDR3 DNA follows: TGTGCCAGCAGCTTCGGGACTAGCGGGACCACAGATACGCAGTATTTT. Residues: CASSFGTSGTTDTQYF.

This rearrangement joins TRBV3-1 (or the pseudogene TRBV3-2) to TRBJ1-6; possibly TRBD1 for D (6 bases). Germline-derived CDR1 and CDR2 are LGHDT and YNNKEL (reference sequence). V lost 5 bases, J lost 8 bases, and 10 bases lay in between. The CDR3 sequence is 13 residues long. This CDR3 is CASSNTGYSPLHF. The DNA for the CDR3 is TGTGCCAGCAGCAACACAGGGTATTCACCCCTCCACTTT.

The rearrangement joins TRBV7-5 to TRBJ2-4; the DNA was not used to check the table's D call, TRBD2. TRBV7-5 corresponds to a pseudogene. The CDR3 consists of 23 residues. This CDR3 is CVRSEQGSAGLAGGSVAKNIQYF. CDR3 in DNA: TGTGTCAGAAGCGAACAGGGAAGCGCGGGGCTAGCGGGGGGATCGGTTGCCAAAAACATTCAGTACTTC.

This chain links TRBV5-3 with TRBJ1-5, with a tentative D call TRBD1 (6 bases). TRBV5-3 is an ORF, with its function uncertain. The CDR3 is 18 amino acids. V lost 4 bases and J 1 base, leaving 21 bases between the germline ends. The CDR3 reads CARSHTCPIQGSNQPQHF. The CDR3 nucleotides are TGTGCCAGAAGCCATACTTGCCCAATACAGGGAAGCAATCAGCCCCAGCATTTT.

The rearrangement joins TRBV7-2 to TRBJ1-3, with a tentative D call TRBD1 (6 bases). The germline V gene has CDR1 SGHTA and CDR2 FQGNSA. The CDR3 is 16 amino acids. Trimming took 1 base from V and 0 from J, leaving 10 bases between them. CDR3 protein: CASSLVTGFSGNTIYF. The CDR3 DNA reads TGTGCCAGCAGCTTAGTTACAGGGTTCTCTGGAAACACCATATATTTT.

This clone was detected a few times. The chain links TRBV3-1 (or the pseudogene TRBV3-2) to TRBJ1-1; D is uncertain. Trimming stripped 6 bases from V and 1 base from J, with 9 bases between. Germline CDR1 is LGHDT and CDR2 is YNNKEL (reference sequence). The CDR3 extends over 13 amino acids. CDR3 loop: CASSPTTNTEAFF. Here the CDR3 DNA reads TGTGCCAGCAGTCCGACAACGAACACTGAAGCTTTCTTT.

The sample holds many counts of this clone. The sample holds other DNA sequences that translate to the same CDR3. The chain joins TRBV6-6 to TRBJ2-5; 11 positions match TRBD2. Germline CDR1 reads MNHNY; CDR2 reads SVGAGI (reference sequence). The CDR3 covers 15 residues. V lost 6 bases to trimming and J lost 4 bases; unmatched junction nucleotides: 7. CDR3 sequence (DNA): TGTGCCAGCAGCAACCTAGCGGGGGGAGGAGAGACCCAGTACTTC. This codes for CASSNLAGGGETQYF.

The genes are TRBV18 and TRBJ1-2; possible D gene TRBD1, 5 bases. In germline, CDR1 is KGHSH, CDR2 LQKENI. The CDR3 consists of 13 residues. The germline V and J ends were trimmed by 0 bases and 6 bases, with 8 bases remaining between them. Here the CDR3 DNA reads TGTGCCAGCTCACCACCGAGCAGGGATGGCTACACCTTC. This sequence encodes CASSPPSRDGYTF.

The chain recombines TRBV29-1 with TRBJ1-4, with 11 bases identical to TRBD1. V was clipped by 7 bases and J by 7 bases; unmatched bases: 2. CDR3 length: 12 residues. The germline gives CDR1 SQVTM, CDR2 ANQGSEA. CDR3 in amino acids: CSGGTGGEKLFF. CDR3 DNA sequence: TGCAGCGGGGGGACAGGGGGTGAAAAACTGTTTTTT.

V gene TRBV19 combines with J gene TRBJ1-4; 8 nucleotides match TRBD1. The V and J ends lost 6 bases and 7 bases, in that order; junction bases with no gene match: 10. CDR3 length equals 15 residues. Germline CDR1 reads LNHDA; CDR2 reads SQIVND (reference sequence). The CDR3 spells CASRREGQVAEKLFF. Here the CDR3 DNA reads TGTGCCAGTAGACGAGAGGGACAGGTCGCTGAAAAACTGTTTTTT.

The chain recombines TRBV11-2 with TRBJ1-4; D is unresolved. The V end was cut by 0 bases, the J end by 10 bases, with 6 bases between. There are 12 residues in the CDR3. CDR1 is SGHAT and CDR2 is FQNNGV in the germline V gene. The CDR3 loop reads CASSLDRGKLFF. As DNA, the CDR3 is TGTGCCAGCAGCTTAGATCGCGGAAAACTGTTTTTT.

This chain connects TRBV6-1 to TRBJ1-2; TRBD1 matches at 9 bases. CDR1 is MNHNS and CDR2 is SASEGT in the germline V gene. Germline trimming cut 3 bases from V and 1 base from J; bases unmatched to any gene: 6. This CDR3 has 16 residues. The CDR3 loop reads CASSDGVDRGNYGYTF. The CDR3 nucleotides read TGTGCCAGCAGTGACGGTGTGGACAGGGGTAACTATGGCTACACCTTC.

The chain has TRBV19 and TRBJ2-7; 8 bases agree with TRBD1. V shed 5 bases, J shed 5 bases, and the junction held 14 bases outside the gene matches. The CDR3 has 16 amino acids. CDR1 and CDR2 from the germline V gene are LNHDA and SQIVND (reference sequence). For the CDR3, the DNA is TGTGCCAGTAGTTTCCAGGGGGCCCATAAAGGTCACGAGCAGTACTTC. It codes for CASSFQGAHKGHEQYF.

The chain links TRBV7-8 to TRBJ2-1; 9 nucleotides align to TRBD2. The ends lost 0 bases at V and 6 bases at J; junction bases unmatched: 9. CDR1 is SGHVS and CDR2 is FQNEAQ in the germline V gene. The CDR3 consists of 17 residues. CDR3 protein: CASSLAVAGGWGNEQFF. In DNA form, the CDR3 reads TGTGCCAGCAGCTTAGCGGTGGCGGGAGGGTGGGGCAATGAGCAGTTCTTC.

The V and J genes are TRBV11-2 and TRBJ1-1; D unresolved. Germline V CDR1 and CDR2: SGHAT, FQNNGV. V dropped 1 base and J dropped 8 bases, with 11 bases sitting between them. CDR3 length: 13 amino acids. The CDR3 here is CASSLGGSQEAFF. The CDR3 DNA reads as TGTGCCAGCAGCTTAGGAGGGTCCCAGGAAGCTTTCTTT. Combining the CDR3 with reference TRBV11-2 and TRBJ1-1 gives the whole variable domain EAGVAQSPRYKIIEKRQSVAFWCNPISGHATLYWYQQILGQGPKLLIQFQNNGVVDDSQLPKDRFSAERLKGVDSTLKIQPAKLEDSAVYLCASSLGGSQEAFFGQGTRLTVV.

This clone has only one observation. This chain links TRBV11-1 with TRBJ1-3; D is ambiguous. Trimming cost V 5 bases and J 0 bases, with 11 bases left between them. Germline assignment: CDR1 SGHAT and CDR2 FQDESV (reference sequence). The CDR3 sequence is 15 residues long. This CDR3 is CASSAVEVSGNTIYF. The CDR3 nucleotides read TGTGCCAGCAGCGCCGTCGAGGTCTCTGGAAACACCATATATTTT.

V is TRBV19 and J is TRBJ1-5, with D perhaps matching TRBD1 (6 bases). CDR3 length: 18 amino acids. Trimming stripped 5 bases from V and 2 bases from J, with 22 bases between. The germline CDR1 and CDR2 sequences are LNHDA and SQIVND (reference sequence). Written as DNA, the CDR3 is TGTGCCAGTAGTCCCAGTTGGGGTGGGGGCGGCGGCAATCAGCCCCAGCATTTT. It codes for CASSPSWGGGGGNQPQHF. The full variable domain, completed using reference TRBV19 and TRBJ1-5, is DGGITQSPKYLFRKEGQNVTLSCEQNLNHDAMYWYRQDPGQGLRLIYYSQIVNDFQKGDIAEGYSVSREKKESFPLTVTSAQKNPTAFYLCASSPSWGGGGGNQPQHFGDGTRLSIL.

This chain joins TRBV12-3 or TRBV12-4 and TRBJ1-5; D uncertain. This CDR3 has 13 amino acids. The V end was cut by 7 bases, the J end by 0 bases, with 7 bases between. CDR3 nucleotides: TGTGCCAGCACGAAACTTAGCAATCAGCCCCAGCATTTT. Amino acid sequence: CASTKLSNQPQHF.

In DNA form, the CDR3 reads TGTGCCAGCAGCCAAGAAATAATAAATCAGCCCCAGCATTTT. Encoded protein: CASSQEIINQPQHF. The J gene is TRBJ1-5, the V gene TRBV3-1 (or the pseudogene TRBV3-2); no clear D gene. The CDR3 is 14 amino acids. Germline V gene sequence: CDR1 LGHDT, CDR2 YNNKEL (reference sequence). V lost 0 bases to trimming and J lost 4 bases, with 7 bases between them.

The rearrangement links TRBV30 to TRBJ1-5; 9 bases align to TRBD1. The CDR3 runs 14 residues. V was pared by 1 base and J by 10 bases, with 8 bases of the junction left unmatched. The germline CDR1 and CDR2 sequences are GTSNPN and SVGIG (reference sequence). CDR3 in DNA: TGTGCCTGGAGTGGGGGGGACAGGGTTGGACCCCAGCATTTT. It specifies CAWSGGDRVGPQHF.

This sequence joins TRBV11-2 and TRBJ2-2; 8 nucleotides line up with TRBD2. The CDR3 is 14 amino acids. Germline V CDR1 and CDR2: SGHAT, FQNNGV. V lost 5 bases and J lost 1; bases outside the gene matches: 0. In DNA form, the CDR3 reads TGTGCCAGCAGCGGGACTAGGAACACCGGGGAGCTGTTTTTT. Translating it yields CASSGTRNTGELFF.

The gene calls are TRBV10-3 and TRBJ2-6; D possibly corresponds to TRBD1 (5 bases). This CDR3 spans 14 amino acids. CDR1 and CDR2 from the germline V gene are ENHRY and SYGVKD. V dropped 9 bases and J dropped 0 bases, with 9 bases sitting between them. The CDR3 DNA is TGTGCCATTAAGGACAACTCTGGGGCCAACGTCCTGACTTTC. It specifies CAIKDNSGANVLTF.

This clone turned up a few times. J is TRBJ1-3 and V is TRBV2; D may be TRBD1 (6 bases). Germline V gives CDR1 SNHLY, CDR2 FYNNEI. V lost 5 bases to trimming and J lost 4 bases, with 15 bases between them. The CDR3 runs 15 residues. CDR3 region: CASSPVGGQGNTIYF. The CDR3 DNA reads as TGTGCCAGCAGTCCTGTTGGTGGACAGGGAAACACCATATATTTT.